Detailed here is one TCR beta chain. Its antigen is undetermined. The CDR3 runs 15 residues. The germline gives CDR1 MNHEY, CDR2 SVGAGI. This record comes from a study of cytomegalovirus exposure and HLA in healthy donors. The PCR employed 60 Vbeta primers together with 13 Jbeta primers. TCRdb's table, derived via immunoSEQ multiplex PCR, lists solely in-frame clones and lacks some. This sample has 130,000 to 150,000 clones; under 85% occur once, and the top ten carry roughly 6.3%. Study-wide results and caveats: A later analysis linked 15,000 to 20,000 TCR beta sequences to HLA alleles at 0.05 false discovery rate. Reportedly, a later analysis found an Asian-associated ancestry cluster had fewer N-insertions than the approximately 600-donor mean. The study reported that TCR beta sequences accurately predicted HLA-A and HLA-B alleles in most subjects. In the analysis, some V segments, TRBV6-2 and TRBV6-3 included, were excluded as indistinguishable.

What was sequenced was PBMCs. The gene calls are TRBV6-5 and TRBJ2-5, with D possibly being TRBD1 (6 bases). With the DNA end fitting TRBJ2-7 better, the J assignment may be wrong. The sequence derives from a woman between 35 and 50 years old in good health and CMV-seropositive. Written as DNA, the CDR3 is TGTGCCAGCAGTTCCGTACAGGGTAGCTCCTACGAGCAGTACTTC. Residues: CASSSVQGSSYEQYF.